This T cell receptor (beta chain) was observed in a study of blood T cell repertoires in COVID-19. About the research overall: Sites in the United States, Italy and Spain provided acute and convalescent COVID-19 samples. Nucleic acid was either cDNA or gDNA, and it came from T cells, B-cell-depleted T cells, or PBMCs.

In the authors' workflow: Amplification from reference gene primers served as the basis for estimated nucleated cell counts. TCRdb's table, derived via immunoSEQ multiplex PCR, lists solely in-frame clones and lacks some. The V and J calls and clone size are taken from that table; D and trimming were inferred from the DNA. Of a few hundred thousand clones listed, around 88% are singletons. Per the germline V gene, CDR1 is SGHAT and CDR2 is FQNNGV. The V gene lost 5 bases and the J gene lost 1 base, with 12 bases spanning the gap. The CDR3 consists of 14 residues. What was sequenced was peripheral blood. The TCR sequence derives from an older man with acute or convalescent COVID-19. The gene calls are TRBV11-2 and TRBJ2-7; a weak D match, TRBD1 (6 bases). The CDR3 DNA sequence: TGTGCCAGCAGCGCGCAACAGGGTTCCTACGAGCAGTACTTC. Translated: CASSAQQGSYEQYF.